These 29 T cell receptor beta chains were sequenced from one sample in a study of vaccination and CD4 T cells after COVID-19. Treatment defined: roughly ten-day PBMC culture with coronavirus spike peptide pools or control peptides (ViraFEST assay). An Oncomine TCR Beta short-read assay was used to sequence the DNA from cultured CD4+ T cells. Each CDR3 protein gets one entry after TCRdb re-called the PCR reads with MiXCR. The data contain 6,500 to 8,500 distinct CDR3 sequences, about 59% of them singletons. These TCRs are of unknown antigen specificity. Sequencing input: CD4+ T cells from blood, cultured in vitro. Receptors were obtained from a human donor who had recovered from COVID-19.

The chain combines TRBV7-9 with TRBJ2-5; maybe TRBD2 (5 bases). Per the germline V gene, CDR1 is SEHNR and CDR2 is FQNEAQ (reference sequence). V dropped 8 bases and J dropped 2 bases, with 9 bases sitting between them. The CDR3 is made up of 12 amino acids. Here the CDR3 reads CASGLTQETQYF. The CDR3 bases are TGTGCCAGCGGACTTACGCAAGAGACCCAGTACTTC.

This clonotype is medium-sized (0.01 to 0.1%) by share. The chain combines TRBV7-2 with TRBJ1-5; a weak D match, TRBD1 (5 bases). This CDR3 spans 13 amino acids. V was pared by 5 bases and J by 4 bases, with 9 bases between. Germline assignment: CDR1 SGHTA and CDR2 FQGNSA. The CDR3 DNA follows: TGTGCCAGCAGCGCGCGGGGGAATCAGCCCCAGCATTTT. As protein: CASSARGNQPQHF.

The chain joins TRBV4-3 to TRBJ1-2; D unclear. The CDR3 runs to 15 residues. Deletions cut 0 bases from V and 4 bases from J, with 12 bases between. CDR1 and CDR2 from the germline V gene are LGHNA and YSLEER. The CDR3 DNA reads TGCGCCAGCAGCCAAGAGGTACGGGAAGCCTATGGCTACACCTTC. Translating gives CASSQEVREAYGYTF.

This clonotype came up a few times. The CDR3 is CASRALPGELFF. The CDR3 DNA sequence: TGTGCCAGCAGAGCCCTTCCCGGGGAGCTGTTTTTT. This chain joins TRBV27 and TRBJ2-2; D is undetermined. The CDR3 sequence is 12 residues long. Looked up from germline, CDR1 is MNHEY and CDR2 is SMNVEV (reference sequence). Trimming pared 6 bases from V and 6 bases from J, leaving 8 bases between.

V gene TRBV19 combines with J gene TRBJ2-3; no reliable D call. Germline CDR1 LNHDA, CDR2 SQIVND (reference sequence). CDR3 length: 12 amino acids. The V end was cut by 3 bases, the J end by 6 bases, with 7 bases between. In DNA, the CDR3 is TGTGCCAGTAGTATTAACTCGGATACGCAGTATTTT. Translated: CASSINSDTQYF.

V and J are TRBV28 and TRBJ1-6; 9 bases are shared with TRBD1. This CDR3 is built from 16 residues. V was clipped by 3 bases and J by 5 bases; unmatched bases: 5. Germline V lookup: CDR1 MDHEN, CDR2 SYDVKM. CDR3 nucleotide sequence: TGTGCCAGCAGTTTCCCACAGGGGGCAGATAATTCACCCCTCCACTTT. Protein: CASSFPQGADNSPLHF.

The chain joins TRBV2 to TRBJ2-7, with 8 bases matching TRBD1. The CDR3 spans 16 residues. Trimming cost V 1 base and J 3 bases; bases outside gene matches: 8. The germline V gene encodes CDR1 SNHLY and CDR2 FYNNEI. The CDR3 protein is CASSEGWDRCIYEQYF. Here the CDR3 DNA reads TGTGCCAGCAGTGAAGGGTGGGACAGGTGTATCTACGAGCAGTACTTC.

The chain's CDR3 is CASSPQGFNSPLHF. DNA of the CDR3: TGTGCCAGCAGCCCTCAGGGTTTTAATTCACCCCTCCACTTT. The chain has TRBV7-9 and TRBJ1-6; possible D gene TRBD1, 5 bases. V was shortened by 5 bases and J by 6 bases, with 11 bases between the two germline ends. The CDR3 is 14 amino acids. Per germline, CDR1 SEHNR and CDR2 FQNEAQ (reference sequence). The variable domain in full, completed from reference TRBV7-9 and TRBJ1-6, reads DTGVSQNPRHKITKRGQNVTFRCDPISEHNRLYWYRQTLGQGPEFLTYFQNEAQLEKSRLLSDRFSAERPKGSFSTLEIQRTEQGDSAMYLCASSPQGFNSPLHFGNGTRLTVT.

The rearrangement links TRBV4-3 to TRBJ1-2, with TRBD1 matching 7 bases. The CDR3 runs 15 residues. Germline trimming cut 3 bases from V and 7 bases from J; bases unmatched to any gene: 11. Looked up from germline, CDR1 is LGHNA and CDR2 is YSLEER. The CDR3 region is CASSQEQGLLGGYTF. The CDR3 bases are TGCGCCAGCAGCCAGGAACAGGGGCTTCTCGGTGGCTACACCTTC.

This clonotype counts as medium-sized. The CDR3 bases are TGTGCCAGCAGCTTAGGGGATGAGACCCAGTACTTC. It encodes CASSLGDETQYF. This sequence joins TRBV11-3 and TRBJ2-5; D is undetermined. The CDR3 sequence is 12 residues long. CDR1 and CDR2 (germline): SGHNT, YENEEA. Trimming took off 1 base at V and 5 bases at J, with 5 bases between the two ends.

The CDR3 DNA follows: TGTGCCAGCTCACCGGGACAGACCAACATTCAGTACTTC. Amino acid sequence: CASSPGQTNIQYF. This sequence joins TRBV18 and TRBJ2-4, with 7 bases matching TRBD1. The length of the CDR3 is 13 residues. The trim removed 3 bases at V and 7 bases at J, leaving 3 bases unmatched. CDR1 and CDR2 (germline): KGHSH, LQKENI.

The chain employs TRBV7-6 and TRBJ2-1; D is undetermined. The germline V and J ends were trimmed by 3 bases and 0 bases, with 12 bases remaining between them. The CDR3 consists of 16 residues. The germline gives CDR1 SGHVS, CDR2 FNYEAQ. CDR3 sequence reads: CASSFSPTTSYNEQFF. The CDR3 DNA reads as TGTGCCAGCAGCTTCTCCCCCACCACCTCCTACAATGAGCAGTTCTTC. Variable domain in full (rest from reference TRBV7-6 and TRBJ2-1): GAGVSQSPRYKVTKRGQDVALRCDPISGHVSLYWYRQALGQGPEFLTYFNYEAQQDKSGLPNDRFSAERPEGSISTLTIQRTEQRDSAMYRCASSFSPTTSYNEQFFGPGTRLTVL.

The V and J genes are TRBV2 and TRBJ1-1; 9 nucleotides line up with TRBD1. Unmatched junction bases numbered 2, after V lost 8 bases and J lost 1 base. The CDR3 is made up of 13 amino acids. Germline V gives CDR1 SNHLY, CDR2 FYNNEI. CDR3: CASRQGGNTEAFF. In nucleotides, the CDR3 is TGTGCCAGCCGACAGGGGGGGAACACTGAAGCTTTCTTT.

The chain combines TRBV2 with TRBJ1-5; 7 bases line up with TRBD1. The CDR3 sequence is 14 residues long. CDR1 and CDR2 from the germline V gene are SNHLY and FYNNEI. Germline trimming cut 6 bases from V and 2 bases from J; bases unmatched to any gene: 4. DNA of the CDR3: TGTGCCAGCAGACCCGGACAGGGCAATCAGCCCCAGCATTTT. It translates to CASRPGQGNQPQHF.

The genes are TRBV20-1 and TRBJ1-1; no firm D call. Germline V CDR1 and CDR2: DFQATT, SNEGSKA (reference sequence). The germline V and J ends were trimmed by 0 bases and 11 bases, with 13 bases remaining between them. The CDR3 sequence is 12 residues long. The CDR3 is CSARDRILNAFF. DNA of the CDR3: TGCAGTGCTAGAGATCGGATCCTGAATGCTTTCTTT.

V gene TRBV28 combines with J gene TRBJ2-3; TRBD2 matches at 8 bases. V lost 6 bases and J lost 3; bases outside the gene matches: 32. Germline CDR1 MDHEN, CDR2 SYDVKM. The CDR3 length is 23 residues. The CDR3 nucleotides are TGTGCCAGCAGCCCCCCGAGCCAGGGCTGGTGGCGGGAGGAGAATTTGCGTACAGATACGCAGTATTTT. This encodes CASSPPSQGWWREENLRTDTQYF.

This clonotype was recorded once. The chain has TRBV28 and TRBJ1-5; D remains ambiguous. Germline V gene data show CDR1 as MDHEN and CDR2 as SYDVKM. V was clipped by 4 bases and J by 7 bases, with 14 bases between them. CDR3 size: 14 residues. DNA of the CDR3: TGTGCCAGCAGTTCGGATAGGCAGCGCCAGCCCCAGCATTTT. Translation: CASSSDRQRQPQHF.

The chain has TRBV20-1 and TRBJ1-6; 9 bases agree with TRBD1. From germline, CDR1 is DFQATT and CDR2 SNEGSKA (reference sequence). Germline trimming cut 3 bases from V and 9 bases from J; bases unmatched to any gene: 3. This CDR3 is 13 amino acids long. The CDR3 reads CSASGTGSSPLHF. The CDR3 DNA reads as TGCAGTGCTAGTGGGACAGGGAGTTCACCCCTCCACTTT.

This clonotype was observed once. CDR3 DNA: TGTGCCAGCAGCATCGGGACGATATATGGCTACACCTTC. Translation gives CASSIGTIYGYTF. The V call is TRBV7-2, the J call TRBJ1-2; D is possibly TRBD1 (5 bases). CDR1 SGHTA and CDR2 FQGNSA come from the germline V gene. Trimming removed 5 bases from V and 5 bases from J, with 12 bases in between. CDR3 length equals 13 residues.

The CDR3 sequence is CASVAGKDADTQYF. CDR3 sequence (DNA): TGTGCCAGCGTAGCGGGAAAAGATGCAGATACGCAGTATTTT. J is TRBJ2-3 and V is TRBV10-3, with 8 bases aligning to TRBD2. Trimming at V came to 10 bases and at J to 4 bases, leaving 10 bases not matched to a gene. The CDR3 runs to 14 residues. Germline V gene data show CDR1 as ENHRY and CDR2 as SYGVKD.

The chain carries TRBV7-2 and TRBJ2-3, with 8 bases lining up with TRBD1. The CDR3 is made up of 16 amino acids. Trimming removed 1 base from V and 3 bases from J; junction bases left unmatched: 6. Germline CDR1 and CDR2: SGHTA and FQGNSA. The CDR3 reads CASSLGGQGATDTQYF. CDR3 in DNA: TGTGCCAGCAGCTTAGGTGGACAGGGAGCAACAGATACGCAGTATTTT.

There are a few counts of this clonotype. The V and J genes are TRBV7-9 and TRBJ2-3; weak D call: TRBD1 (6 bases). V was trimmed by 4 bases and J by 4 bases, leaving 6 bases between them. The V gene's germline CDR1 is SEHNR and CDR2 FQNEAQ (reference sequence). This CDR3 has 12 amino acids. In DNA, the CDR3 is TGTGCCAGCAGCTACAGGGCAGATACGCAGTATTTT. Protein sequence: CASSYRADTQYF.

The chain carries TRBV5-1 and TRBJ2-7, with TRBD1 matching over 8 bases. The CDR3 length is 13 residues. Germline CDR1 is SGHRS and CDR2 is YFSETQ. The trim removed 3 bases at V and 3 bases at J, leaving 2 bases unmatched. CDR3 loop: CASSSGQVYEQYF. The CDR3 DNA reads as TGCGCCAGCAGCTCGGGACAGGTCTACGAGCAGTACTTC.

This clonotype was picked up one time. The chain combines TRBV7-6 with TRBJ2-7; TRBD2 might be the D (5 bases). Germline V gene lookup returns CDR1 SGHVS and CDR2 FNYEAQ. The germline V and J ends were trimmed by 4 bases and 6 bases, with 16 bases remaining between them. This CDR3 is built from 14 residues. The CDR3 sequence is CASSSRTHAGEQYF. CDR3 nucleotides: TGTGCCAGCAGCTCTAGGACCCATGCGGGCGAGCAGTACTTC.

The chain links TRBV7-2 to TRBJ2-5, with TRBD2 as a possible D gene (6 bases). This CDR3 comprises 14 residues. Trimming shortened V by 5 bases and J by 4 bases, and 14 bases separated the two germline ends. Germline assignment: CDR1 SGHTA and CDR2 FQGNSA. The CDR3 DNA follows: TGTGCCAGCAGCCCGCAGGGACTGGCAGAGACCCAGTACTTC. This translates into CASSPQGLAETQYF.

This clonotype was detected only a few times. The chain employs TRBV28 and TRBJ2-7; perhaps TRBD1 as D (5 bases). V lost 3 bases to trimming and J lost 0 bases, with 12 bases between them. From germline, CDR1 is MDHEN and CDR2 SYDVKM. This CDR3 spans 15 amino acids. This chain's CDR3 is CASSLWPGFSYEQYF. CDR3 nucleotide sequence: TGTGCCAGCAGTTTGTGGCCAGGGTTCTCCTACGAGCAGTACTTC.

J is TRBJ1-2 and V is TRBV6-2 or TRBV6-3; D gene ambiguous. Deletions cut 0 bases from V and 6 bases from J, with 8 bases between. This CDR3 has 13 residues. The germline gives CDR1 MNHEY, CDR2 SVGEGT. As DNA, the CDR3 is TGTGCCAGCAGTTACTCGCTCCCGGATGGCTACACCTTC. Translating it yields CASSYSLPDGYTF.

The V and J genes are TRBV11-2 and TRBJ2-5, with D perhaps matching TRBD2 (5 bases). The CDR3 contains 14 residues. Germline V gives CDR1 SGHAT, CDR2 FQNNGV. Trimming stripped 5 bases from V and 4 bases from J, with 14 bases between. In DNA, the CDR3 is TGTGCCAGCAGCGATTCACGGGGTGCAGAGACCCAGTACTTC. It is translated as CASSDSRGAETQYF.

J is TRBJ2-3 and V is TRBV2, with unresolved D. V lost 6 bases and J lost 4, with 2 bases in between. The CDR3 extends over 10 amino acids. Germline V gene sequence: CDR1 SNHLY, CDR2 FYNNEI. CDR3 sequence (DNA): TGTGCCAGCAGGGCAGATACGCAGTATTTT. Its protein product is CASRADTQYF.